The present entry profiles one TCR beta chain with its context. Its antigen is undetermined. Libraries were prepared by immunoSEQ multiplex PCR; TCRdb keeps only in-frame clonotypes and omits some of them. The data hold more than 600,000 clones, with approximately 90% observed a single time. Positively selected for CCR7, the CD45RO-negative cells used as naive CD8 cells excluded terminally differentiated effector memory CD45RA+ cells. The sample is drawn from a study of shared clonotypes between healthy human individuals. Study-level points and caveats: Limited genetic and exposure-history diversity came from having few donors. Non-shared clonotypes had lower generation probabilities than clonotypes shared by all four sorted-subset donors.

Germline CDR1 and CDR2: LNHNV and YYDKDF (reference sequence). The CDR3 loop spans 15 amino acids. Trimming removed 6 bases from V and 0 bases from J, with 13 bases in between. The specimen was naive CD8+ T cells sorted from blood. The source is a man aged 30 to 45 in good health. The V gene is TRBV15, the J gene TRBJ2-3; no reliable D call. The CDR3 DNA reads as TGTGCCACCAGTTTCCTCCAGACTAGCACAGATACGCAGTATTTT. It encodes CATSFLQTSTDTQYF.